This TCR beta chain was recovered during a study of T-cell reconstitution after alpha-beta-depleted transplantation in children. Unique molecular identifiers were used to barcode this TCRbeta library. A single record per CDR3 protein comes from TCRdb applying MiXCR to the PCR reads. The sample shows a few hundred thousand distinct CDR3 sequences, about a tenth of them seen only once. This CDR3 spans 14 amino acids. Germline trimming cut 4 bases from V and 4 bases from J; bases unmatched to any gene: 9. Germline-derived CDR1 and CDR2 are DFQATT and SNEGSKA (reference sequence). The V gene is TRBV20-1, the J gene TRBJ2-7; 8 nucleotides align to TRBD2. The TCR was taken from a human donor who donated a stem cell graft to a child with acute lymphoblastic leukemia. This material consisted of PBMCs from the stem cell graft donor, taken from the stem cell graft. CDR3: CSANSGAILYEQYF. In DNA form, the CDR3 reads TGCAGTGCTAATAGCGGGGCCATTCTTTACGAGCAGTACTTC.